Below are 13 T cell receptor beta chains sequenced from a single sample in a study of chemoradiotherapy in HPV16-positive cancers. Sequencing was performed with immunoSEQ multiplex PCR; in TCRdb, only in-frame clones are kept and a portion is missing. The table lists 14,000 or so clones, under 80% of them singletons, with roughly 1.4% in the top ten. Sampling was done from a patient who underwent chemoradiotherapy. These receptors originate from a human donor with HPV-associated anogenital cancer.

This sequence joins TRBV27 and TRBJ1-2, with TRBD1 matching 8 bases. This CDR3 comprises 14 residues. Germline CDR1 reads MNHEY; CDR2 reads SMNVEV (reference sequence). V lost 5 bases, J lost 8 bases, and 10 bases stayed unmatched. The CDR3 loop is CASSIDRGLGGYTF. CDR3 DNA sequence: TGTGCCAGCAGTATAGACAGGGGCTTAGGGGGCTACACCTTC.

The V and J genes are TRBV6-5 and TRBJ2-2, with D possibly matching TRBD1 (6 bases). Germline V lookup: CDR1 MNHEY, CDR2 SVGAGI. V dropped 2 bases and J dropped 4 bases, with 11 bases sitting between them. The CDR3 runs to 15 residues. Here the CDR3 reads CASSYHRVGTGELFF. The CDR3 bases are TGTGCCAGCAGTTACCACAGGGTTGGCACCGGGGAGCTGTTTTTT.

The chain joins TRBV19 to TRBJ2-1; TRBD1 agrees at 7 bases. V shed 5 bases, J shed 0 bases, and the junction held 4 bases outside the gene matches. The CDR3 sequence is 15 residues long. Per germline, CDR1 LNHDA and CDR2 SQIVND (reference sequence). The DNA of the CDR3 is TGTGCCAGTAGTGTGGACAGGAGCTCCTACAATGAGCAGTTCTTC. Protein: CASSVDRSSYNEQFF.

The genes are TRBV7-2 and TRBJ2-3; 9 bases map to TRBD2. The CDR3 spans 13 residues. The V segment lost 6 bases and the J segment 7 bases; nucleotides outside the gene matches: 5. From germline, CDR1 is SGHTA and CDR2 FQGNSA. In DNA, the CDR3 is TGTGCCAGCAGGGCTAGCGGGGCCCATACGCAGTATTTT. This sequence encodes CASRASGAHTQYF.

The genes are TRBV5-1 and TRBJ1-1; D is unclear. CDR3 length: 12 amino acids. Germline lookup yields CDR1 SGHRS and CDR2 YFSETQ. V lost 6 bases and J lost 4, with 10 bases in between. The CDR3 reads CASTKTGTEAFF. In DNA form, the CDR3 reads TGCGCCAGCACAAAGACTGGCACTGAAGCTTTCTTT.

The CDR3 nucleotides are TGTGCCAGCAGCCTTCAGGGTTTCGGAAAGAACACTGAAGCTTTCTTT. This translates into CASSLQGFGKNTEAFF. This chain uses TRBV27 with TRBJ1-1; the D gene is possibly TRBD1 (5 bases). Germline CDR1 and CDR2: MNHEY and SMNVEV (reference sequence). The CDR3 length is 16 residues. V lost 6 bases to trimming and J lost 1 base, with 18 bases between them.

The chain carries TRBV6-6 and TRBJ2-3; D call uncertain. Trimming cost V 5 bases and J 1 base, with 10 bases left between them. CDR1 is MNHNY and CDR2 is SVGAGI in the germline V gene (reference sequence). The CDR3 extends over 14 amino acids. CDR3 sequence (DNA): TGTGCCAGCAGTGATTGGCGGCGCACAGATACGCAGTATTTT. Encoded protein: CASSDWRRTDTQYF.

The chain couples TRBV7-9 to TRBJ2-1; D is unresolved. This CDR3 has 14 amino acids. CDR1 is SEHNR, CDR2 FQNEAQ, per germline (reference sequence). V was trimmed by 5 bases and J by 7 bases, leaving 15 bases between them. The CDR3 DNA is TGTGCCAGCAGCGGGCGTCCCTTCACTAATGAGCAGTTCTTC. Residues: CASSGRPFTNEQFF.

The J gene is TRBJ1-4, the V gene TRBV5-8; D uncertain. This CDR3 spans 14 amino acids. V was pared by 2 bases and J by 8 bases, with 13 bases between. Per the germline V gene, CDR1 is SGHTS and CDR2 is YDEGEE. The CDR3 DNA is TGTGCCAGCAGCTTCCGGGGTTTTCGGGAAAAACTGTTTTTT. Protein product: CASSFRGFREKLFF.

J is TRBJ2-3 and V is TRBV7-3; 9 nucleotides agree with TRBD1. Unmatched junction bases numbered 1, after V lost 3 bases and J lost 0 bases. CDR1 and CDR2 from the germline V gene are SGHTA and FQGTGA. The CDR3 contains 15 residues. The CDR3 region has the DNA TGTGCCAGCAGCTTGGGACAGGGTAGCACAGATACGCAGTATTTT. It specifies CASSLGQGSTDTQYF.

This chain links TRBV7-8 with TRBJ1-5; D remains unclear. Germline V gives CDR1 SGHVS, CDR2 FQNEAQ. The CDR3 has 14 amino acids. Trimming took 4 bases from V and 1 from J, leaving 8 bases between them. CDR3 coding DNA: TGTGCCAGCAGCTCGAAAGCAAGCAATCAGCCCCAGCATTTT. Translation: CASSSKASNQPQHF. Full variable domain (remainder filled in from reference TRBV7-8 and TRBJ1-5): GAGVSQSPRYKVAKRGQDVALRCDPISGHVSLFWYQQALGQGPEFLTYFQNEAQLDKSGLPSDRFFAERPEGSVSTLKIQRTQQEDSAVYLCASSSKASNQPQHFGDGTRLSIL.

This chain links TRBV2 with TRBJ2-7, with 7 positions matching TRBD1. This CDR3 contains 11 residues. The germline gives CDR1 SNHLY, CDR2 FYNNEI. After removal of 9 bases from V and 7 bases from J, the junction contained 6 bases not matched to a gene. CDR3 region: CASYRGGEQYF. CDR3 bases: TGTGCCAGTTACAGGGGTGGAGAGCAGTACTTC.

This clone was seen a single time. This sequence joins TRBV4-3 and TRBJ1-1; D perhaps matches TRBD1 (5 bases). From germline, CDR1 is LGHNA and CDR2 YSLEER. V lost 0 bases to trimming and J lost 3 bases, with 14 bases between them. The CDR3 consists of 16 residues. The CDR3 sequence: CASSQDSRAGDTEAFF. CDR3 sequence (DNA): TGCGCCAGCAGCCAAGATTCCCGCGCGGGGGACACTGAAGCTTTCTTT.